This T cell receptor beta chain was identified in a study of neurological immune-mediated disorders. Trimming took off 1 base at V and 3 bases at J, with 4 bases between the two ends. The CDR3 loop spans 13 amino acids. The table lists this clonotype with many counts. TCRdb passed the 5' RACE reads through MiXCR, listing each CDR3 protein once. Of about 74,000 distinct CDR3 sequences in the sample, around 5.2% were seen once. Source material: PBMCs. The V gene is TRBV12-3 or TRBV12-4, the J gene TRBJ1-5; no clear D gene. This sequence was found in a man aged 18 to 29 with multiple sclerosis. CDR3 sequence reads: CASSLEDNQPQHF. CDR3 bases: TGTGCCAGCAGTTTAGAGGACAATCAGCCCCAGCATTTT.